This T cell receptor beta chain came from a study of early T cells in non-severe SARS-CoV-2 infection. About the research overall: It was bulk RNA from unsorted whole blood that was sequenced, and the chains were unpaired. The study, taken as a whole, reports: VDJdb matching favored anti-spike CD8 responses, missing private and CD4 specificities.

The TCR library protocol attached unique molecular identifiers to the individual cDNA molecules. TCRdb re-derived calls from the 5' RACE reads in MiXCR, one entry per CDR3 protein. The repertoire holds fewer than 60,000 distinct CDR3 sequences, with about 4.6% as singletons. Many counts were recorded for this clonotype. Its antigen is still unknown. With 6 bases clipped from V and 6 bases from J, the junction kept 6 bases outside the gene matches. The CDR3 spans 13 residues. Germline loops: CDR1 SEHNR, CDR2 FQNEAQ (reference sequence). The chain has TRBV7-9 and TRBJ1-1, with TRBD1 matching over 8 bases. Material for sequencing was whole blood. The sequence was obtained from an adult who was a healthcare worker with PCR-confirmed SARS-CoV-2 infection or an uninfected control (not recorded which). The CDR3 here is CASSLRDRPEAFF. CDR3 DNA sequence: TGTGCCAGCAGTCTTAGGGACAGGCCTGAAGCTTTCTTT.